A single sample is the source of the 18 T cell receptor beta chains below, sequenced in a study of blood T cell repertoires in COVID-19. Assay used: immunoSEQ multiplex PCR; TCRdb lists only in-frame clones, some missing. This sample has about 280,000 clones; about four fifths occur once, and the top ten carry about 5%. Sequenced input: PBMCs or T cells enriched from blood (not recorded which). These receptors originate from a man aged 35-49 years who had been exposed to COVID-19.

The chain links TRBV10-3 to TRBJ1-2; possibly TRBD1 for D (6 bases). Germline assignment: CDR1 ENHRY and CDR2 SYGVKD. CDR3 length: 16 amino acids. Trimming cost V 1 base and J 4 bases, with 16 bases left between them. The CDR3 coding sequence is TGTGCCATCAGTGAGTTAGTAGAGAGGGGGTCCTATGGCTACACCTTC. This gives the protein CAISELVERGSYGYTF.

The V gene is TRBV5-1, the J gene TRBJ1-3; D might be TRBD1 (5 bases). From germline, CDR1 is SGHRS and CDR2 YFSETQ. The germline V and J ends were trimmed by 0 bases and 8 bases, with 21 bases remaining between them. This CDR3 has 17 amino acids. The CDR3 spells CASSLASGPTAPDTIYF. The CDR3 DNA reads TGCGCCAGCAGCTTGGCCTCAGGGCCCACGGCGCCGGACACCATATATTTT.

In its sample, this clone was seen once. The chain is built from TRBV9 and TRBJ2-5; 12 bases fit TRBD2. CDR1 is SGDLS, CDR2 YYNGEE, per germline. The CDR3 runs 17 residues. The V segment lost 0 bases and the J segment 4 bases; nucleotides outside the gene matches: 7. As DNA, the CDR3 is TGTGCCAGCAGCGTAGGGACTAGCGGGAACTCCCTAGAGACCCAGTACTTC. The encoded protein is CASSVGTSGNSLETQYF.

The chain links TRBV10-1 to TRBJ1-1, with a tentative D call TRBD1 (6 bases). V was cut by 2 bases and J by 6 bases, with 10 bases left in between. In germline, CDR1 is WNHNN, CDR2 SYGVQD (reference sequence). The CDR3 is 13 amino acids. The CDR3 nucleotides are TGCGCCAGCAGTGAGGGTGCAGGGGCTGAAGCTTTCTTT. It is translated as CASSEGAGAEAFF.

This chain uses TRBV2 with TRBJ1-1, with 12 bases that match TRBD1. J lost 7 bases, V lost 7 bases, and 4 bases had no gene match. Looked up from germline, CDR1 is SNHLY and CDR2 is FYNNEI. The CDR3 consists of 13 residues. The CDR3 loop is CASKGTGGNEAFF. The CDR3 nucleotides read TGTGCCAGCAAAGGGACAGGGGGCAATGAAGCTTTCTTT.

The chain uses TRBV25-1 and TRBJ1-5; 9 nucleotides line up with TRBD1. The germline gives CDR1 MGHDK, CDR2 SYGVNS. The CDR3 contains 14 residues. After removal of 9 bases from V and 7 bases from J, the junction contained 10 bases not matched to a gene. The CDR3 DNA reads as TGTGCCAGTCCACGCGACAGGGGGGGACAGCCCCAGCATTTT. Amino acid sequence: CASPRDRGGQPQHF. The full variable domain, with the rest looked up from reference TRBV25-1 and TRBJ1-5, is EADIYQTPRYLVIGTGKKITLECSQTMGHDKMYWYQQDPGMELHLIHYSYGVNSTEKGDLSSESTVSRIRTEHFPLTLESARPSHTSQYLCASPRDRGGQPQHFGDGTRLSIL.

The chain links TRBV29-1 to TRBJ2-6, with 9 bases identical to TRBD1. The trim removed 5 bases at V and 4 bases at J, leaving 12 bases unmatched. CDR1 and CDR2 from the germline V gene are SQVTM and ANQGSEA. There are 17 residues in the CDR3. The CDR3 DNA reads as TGCAGCGTTCCCGGAACCCGGACAGGGGCCGGGGCCAACGTCCTGACTTTC. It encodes CSVPGTRTGAGANVLTF.

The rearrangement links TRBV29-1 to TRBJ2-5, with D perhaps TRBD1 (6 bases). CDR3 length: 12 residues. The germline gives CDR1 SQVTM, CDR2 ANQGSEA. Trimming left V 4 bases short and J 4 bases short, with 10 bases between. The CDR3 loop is CSVVRGGETQYF. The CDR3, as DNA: TGCAGCGTTGTCAGGGGTGGAGAGACCCAGTACTTC.

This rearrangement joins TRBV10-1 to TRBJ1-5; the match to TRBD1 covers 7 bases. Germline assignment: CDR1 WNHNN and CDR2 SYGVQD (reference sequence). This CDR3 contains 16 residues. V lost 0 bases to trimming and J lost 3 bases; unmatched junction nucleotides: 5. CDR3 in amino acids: CASSESKGQYNQPQHF. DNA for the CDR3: TGCGCCAGCAGTGAGTCGAAGGGACAGTACAATCAGCCCCAGCATTTT.

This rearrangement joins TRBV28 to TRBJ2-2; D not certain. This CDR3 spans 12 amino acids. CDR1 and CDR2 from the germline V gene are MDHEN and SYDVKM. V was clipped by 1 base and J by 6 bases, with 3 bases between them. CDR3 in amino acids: CASSLSSGELFF. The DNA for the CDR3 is TGTGCCAGCAGTTTATCTTCCGGGGAGCTGTTTTTT.

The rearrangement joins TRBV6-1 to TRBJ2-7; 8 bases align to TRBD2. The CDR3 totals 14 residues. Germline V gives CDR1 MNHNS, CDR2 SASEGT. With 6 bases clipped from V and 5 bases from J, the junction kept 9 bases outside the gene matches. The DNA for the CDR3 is TGTGCCAGCAGCAACGCGGGACTAGTTGACGAGCAGTACTTC. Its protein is CASSNAGLVDEQYF.

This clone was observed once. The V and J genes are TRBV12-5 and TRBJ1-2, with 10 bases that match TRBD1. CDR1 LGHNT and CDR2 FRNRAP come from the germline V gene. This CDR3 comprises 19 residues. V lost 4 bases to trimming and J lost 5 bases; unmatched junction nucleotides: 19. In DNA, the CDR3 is TGTGCTAGTGGTTCCCCCACCCCGGGACAGGGGACGTACGGGTATGGCTACACCTTC. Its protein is CASGSPTPGQGTYGYGYTF.

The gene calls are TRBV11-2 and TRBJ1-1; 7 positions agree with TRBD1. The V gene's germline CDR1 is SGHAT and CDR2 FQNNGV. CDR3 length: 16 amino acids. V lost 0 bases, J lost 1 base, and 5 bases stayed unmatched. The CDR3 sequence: CASSLDGRQGNTEAFF. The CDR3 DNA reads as TGTGCCAGCAGCTTAGATGGTAGACAGGGGAACACTGAAGCTTTCTTT.

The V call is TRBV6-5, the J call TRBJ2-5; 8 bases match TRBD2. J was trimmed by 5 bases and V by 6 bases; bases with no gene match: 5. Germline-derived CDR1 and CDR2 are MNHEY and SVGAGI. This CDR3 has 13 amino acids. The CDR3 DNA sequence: TGTGCCAGCAGGTTGAGCGGGAGTGAGACCCAGTACTTC. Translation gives CASRLSGSETQYF.

CDR3 protein: CATAGGSLIYNEQFF. The CDR3 nucleotides are TGTGCCACCGCGGGCGGGAGTCTTATTTACAATGAGCAGTTCTTC. The chain combines TRBV24-1 with TRBJ2-1; 7 bases are a match to TRBD2. J was trimmed by 4 bases and V by 9 bases; bases with no gene match: 11. The CDR3 length is 15 residues. Germline CDR1 and CDR2: KGHDR and SFDVKD.

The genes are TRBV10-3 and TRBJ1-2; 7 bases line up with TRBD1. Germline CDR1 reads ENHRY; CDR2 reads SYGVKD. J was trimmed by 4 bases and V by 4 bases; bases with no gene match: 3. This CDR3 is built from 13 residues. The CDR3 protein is CAISVGTVYGYTF. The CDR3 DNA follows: TGTGCCATCAGTGTAGGGACAGTCTATGGCTACACCTTC.

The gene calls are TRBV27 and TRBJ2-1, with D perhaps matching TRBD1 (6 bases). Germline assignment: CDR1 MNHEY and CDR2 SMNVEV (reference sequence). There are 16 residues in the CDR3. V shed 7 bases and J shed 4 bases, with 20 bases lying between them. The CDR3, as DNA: TGTGCCAGCAACTCCTTGGGGCAGGGGACATACAATGAGCAGTTCTTC. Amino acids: CASNSLGQGTYNEQFF.

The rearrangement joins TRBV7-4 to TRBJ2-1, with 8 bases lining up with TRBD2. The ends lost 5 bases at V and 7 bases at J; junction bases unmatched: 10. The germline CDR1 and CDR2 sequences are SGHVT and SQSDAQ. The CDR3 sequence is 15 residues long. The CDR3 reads CASSHGGLVGNEQFF. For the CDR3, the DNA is TGTGCCAGCAGCCATGGGGGACTAGTTGGGAATGAGCAGTTCTTC.